This T cell receptor beta chain was captured in a study of T cells in localized non-small cell lung cancer. Findings and caveats of the study: Uninvolved neighboring lung showed the greatest T cell clonality, exceeding tumor. Sequencing involved a lone tumor region, leaving heterogeneity possible. Median detection of top 100 tumor clones in adjacent lung was around 60 clones.

Of note for this clone: What it recognizes is unknown. The sample has other DNA sequences that encode this CDR3 too.

The data were produced by immunoSEQ multiplex PCR, yet TCRdb's version contains in-frame clones alone and is incomplete. Of tens of thousands of clones listed, over 70% are singletons. The CDR3 is made up of 14 amino acids. CDR1 is SNHLY and CDR2 is FYNNEI in the germline V gene. The trim removed 4 bases at V and 2 bases at J, leaving 0 bases unmatched. V and J are TRBV2 and TRBJ1-5; TRBD1 aligns across 9 bases. The sample in question was peripheral blood mononuclear cells, obtained before any cancer treatment. The source of this sequence is a man aged 35 to 69 with stage III lung adenocarcinoma. The CDR3 coding sequence is TGTGCCAGCAGTGGGACAGGGGGCAATCAGCCCCAGCATTTT. Protein product: CASSGTGGNQPQHF.